Listed below are T cell receptor beta chains from one sample, sequenced in a study of T cell clones after liver transplantation. TCRdb's table, derived via immunoSEQ multiplex PCR, lists solely in-frame clones and lacks some. In the table there are tens of thousands of clones, around three quarters of which are singletons. This material consisted of CD4+ T cells from blood, taken at the roughly 15-month timepoint. The receptors come from a human patient who received a liver transplant. The graft donor may be the source of some T cells. CDR3s include the opening cysteine and the closing phenylalanine or tryptophan. Each record gives: J gene, D gene, V gene, CDR3 protein. A D gene is named only where the DNA matches it firmly.

>TRBJ2-3|-|TRBV21-1
CASSGSGKSGYPDTQYF
>TRBJ2-1|TRBD2|TRBV5-1
CASDALAGDGNEQFF
>TRBJ1-4|TRBD1|TRBV7-6
CASSPRTGRGEKLFF
>TRBJ2-1|-|TRBV7-2
CASSTGGAGTYNEQFF
>TRBJ1-2|-|TRBV2
CASSVMTANYGYTF
>TRBJ1-6|TRBD1|TRBV4-1
CASSLDRANSPLHF
>TRBJ2-1|-|TRBV7-9
CASSLTGATSGGEQFF
>TRBJ2-3|-|TRBV10-1
CASSDSTSTDTQYF
>TRBJ2-1|TRBD2|TRBV7-2
CASSGRGGLNEQFF
>TRBJ1-2|-|TRBV5-1
CASSLEQSYGYTF
>TRBJ2-5|TRBD1|TRBV19
CASSIRGSRETQYF
>TRBJ1-6|TRBD1|TRBV4-1
CASSLGTALANSPLHF
>TRBJ1-4|TRBD1|TRBV6-1
CASNPGGPGEKLFF
>TRBJ1-2|-|TRBV6-5
CASNRKSEVNYGYTF
>TRBJ2-7|-|TRBV6-4
CASSDPREGLPYEQYF
>TRBJ1-2|TRBD1|TRBV18
CASSQDRGTLYGYTF
>TRBJ1-2|-|TRBV25-1
CASSEFGDTDGYTF
>TRBJ2-5|-|TRBV18
CASSRGQQETQYF
>TRBJ2-7|-|TRBV7-9
CASSPNTYEQYF
>TRBJ2-2|-|TRBV7-8
CASFTRGLNTGELFF
>TRBJ2-5|-|TRBV6-5
CASSRGRGETQYF
>TRBJ2-5|-|TRBV30
CAWSVSGEQTQYF
>TRBJ2-5|-|TRBV19
CASSISSGVQETQYF
>TRBJ2-3|-|TRBV5-1
CASSSGTIFTDTQYF
>TRBJ2-1|TRBD2|TRBV2
CASQTAGGSYNEQFF
>TRBJ2-3|-|TRBV11-3
CASSLGPTDTQYF
>TRBJ1-2|TRBD1|TRBV28
CASSSGQDYGYTF
>TRBJ1-4|-|TRBV7-8
CASSSRREEKLFF
>TRBJ2-1|-|TRBV7-9
CASSSNSYNEQFF
>TRBJ1-6|-|TRBV4-1
CASSQDFRRGNSPLHF
>TRBJ2-7|-|TRBV7-9
CASSPTVSTGTYEQYF
>TRBJ2-7|-|TRBV30
CAWSRTYEQYF
>TRBJ2-2|TRBD1|TRBV10-3
CATTLTGEGNTGELFF
>TRBJ1-3|-|TRBV28
CASFSTGNTIYF
>TRBJ2-7|-|TRBV6-1
CASSNPRVSKYEQYF
>TRBJ1-2|TRBD1|TRBV28
CASSPGQGRNYGYTF
>TRBJ2-5|TRBD2|TRBV5-4
CASSWGLAGEETQYF
>TRBJ2-5|-|TRBV2
CASSPIAQETQYF
>TRBJ2-3|TRBD2|TRBV9
CASSPGLVDTQYF
>TRBJ1-4|TRBD1|TRBV2
CASSDRGKKLFF
>TRBJ1-4|-|TRBV6-1
CASSEVSGAGEKLFF
>TRBJ2-7|TRBD1|TRBV30
CAWSPGQGNYEQYF
>TRBJ2-3|TRBD2|TRBV7-2
CASSFPTSGTDTQYF
>TRBJ2-1|TRBD2|TRBV11-2
CASSLSGLAYNEQFF
>TRBJ2-7|TRBD2|TRBV7-2
CASSTKSSGGAQEQYF
>TRBJ2-2|-|TRBV10-3
CAISPRVHGNTGELFF
>TRBJ2-2|-|TRBV7-2
CASSLRPSLGGTGELFF
>TRBJ1-5|-|TRBV7-9
CASSLADNQPQHF